The source of this T cell receptor beta chain is a study of blood T cell repertoires in COVID-19. The table lists this clone with a few counts. The CDR3 runs to 15 residues. Looked up from germline, CDR1 is LGHDT and CDR2 is YNNKEL (reference sequence). V lost 0 bases and J lost 8; bases outside the gene matches: 8. Measured with immunoSEQ multiplex PCR; TCRdb has only the in-frame clones, and not every one. The table lists around 180,000 clones, 88% of them singletons. This sequence originates from a man aged 55 to 69 with acute or convalescent COVID-19. The specimen sequenced was peripheral blood. The J gene is TRBJ1-2, the V gene TRBV3-1 (or the pseudogene TRBV3-2); 8 positions match TRBD1. The CDR3 loop is CASSQDPGQGRGYTF. CDR3 DNA sequence: TGTGCCAGCAGCCAAGATCCAGGACAGGGACGCGGCTACACCTTC.